This T cell receptor (beta chain) was obtained from a study of response to subunit inactivated influenza vaccine. This CDR3 spans 16 amino acids. Germline V gene data show CDR1 as SGDLS and CDR2 as YYNGEE. The J segment lost 2 bases and the V segment lost 3 bases, leaving 7 bases of the junction unmatched. Points on this clonotype: Its specificity is not known. It may be a read error: a sequence one base away is much more abundant.

TCRdb reprocessed the RT-PCR reads via MiXCR and lists one record per CDR3 protein. The data hold around 470,000 distinct CDR3 sequences, with 7.2% observed a single time. Study results and caveats: It was suggested by the authors that few new T cells are recruited by each seasonal influenza vaccination.

This receptor was taken from a man aged 50 to 69 who received an inactivated influenza vaccine. The V and J genes are TRBV9 and TRBJ2-1; 8 nucleotides align to TRBD2. The sequenced sample was PBMCs from blood, obtained approximately 25 months after vaccination. CDR3 loop: CASSAPSGCAYNEQFF. CDR3 nucleotides: TGTGCCAGCAGCGCACCTAGCGGGTGCGCCTACAATGAGCAGTTCTTC.